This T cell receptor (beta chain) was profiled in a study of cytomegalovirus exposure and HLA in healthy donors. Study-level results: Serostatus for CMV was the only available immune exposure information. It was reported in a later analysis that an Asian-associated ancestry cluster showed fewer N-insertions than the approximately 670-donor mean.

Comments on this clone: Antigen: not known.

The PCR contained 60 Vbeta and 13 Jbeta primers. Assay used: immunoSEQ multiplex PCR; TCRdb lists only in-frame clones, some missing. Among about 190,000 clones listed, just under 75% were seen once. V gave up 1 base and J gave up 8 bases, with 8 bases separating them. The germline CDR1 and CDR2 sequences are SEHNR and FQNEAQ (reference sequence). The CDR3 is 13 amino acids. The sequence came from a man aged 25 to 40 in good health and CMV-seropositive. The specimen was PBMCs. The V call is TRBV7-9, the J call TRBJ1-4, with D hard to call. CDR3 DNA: TGTGCCAGCAGCTTAGACAACATGGAAAAACTGTTTTTT. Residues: CASSLDNMEKLFF.